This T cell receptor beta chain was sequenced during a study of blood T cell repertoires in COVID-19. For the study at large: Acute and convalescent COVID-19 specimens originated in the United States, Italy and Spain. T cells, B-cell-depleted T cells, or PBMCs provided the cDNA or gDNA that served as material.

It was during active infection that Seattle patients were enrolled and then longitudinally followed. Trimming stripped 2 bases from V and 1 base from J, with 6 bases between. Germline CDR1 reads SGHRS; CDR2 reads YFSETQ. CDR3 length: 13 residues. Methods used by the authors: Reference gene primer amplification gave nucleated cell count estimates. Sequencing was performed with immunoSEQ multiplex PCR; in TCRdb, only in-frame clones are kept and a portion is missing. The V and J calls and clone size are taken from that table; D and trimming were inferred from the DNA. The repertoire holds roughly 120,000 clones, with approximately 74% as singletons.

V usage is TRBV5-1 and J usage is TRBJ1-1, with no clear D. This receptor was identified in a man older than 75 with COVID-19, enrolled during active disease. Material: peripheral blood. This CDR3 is CASSFNSNTEAFF. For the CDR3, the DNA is TGCGCCAGCAGCTTTAACTCGAACACTGAAGCTTTCTTT.